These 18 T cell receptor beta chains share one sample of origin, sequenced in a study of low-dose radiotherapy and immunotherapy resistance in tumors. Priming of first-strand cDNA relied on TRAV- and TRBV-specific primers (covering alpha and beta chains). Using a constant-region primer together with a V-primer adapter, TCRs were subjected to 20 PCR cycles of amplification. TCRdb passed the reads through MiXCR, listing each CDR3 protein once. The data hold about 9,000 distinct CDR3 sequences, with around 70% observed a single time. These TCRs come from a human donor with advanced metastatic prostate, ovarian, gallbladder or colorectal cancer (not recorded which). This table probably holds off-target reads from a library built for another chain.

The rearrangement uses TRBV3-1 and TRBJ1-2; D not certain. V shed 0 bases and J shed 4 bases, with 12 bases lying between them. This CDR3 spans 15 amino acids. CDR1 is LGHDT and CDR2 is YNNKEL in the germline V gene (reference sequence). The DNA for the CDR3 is TGTGCCAGCAGCCAAGATACGGGCCTCGGCTATGGCTACACCTTC. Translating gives CASSQDTGLGYGYTF.

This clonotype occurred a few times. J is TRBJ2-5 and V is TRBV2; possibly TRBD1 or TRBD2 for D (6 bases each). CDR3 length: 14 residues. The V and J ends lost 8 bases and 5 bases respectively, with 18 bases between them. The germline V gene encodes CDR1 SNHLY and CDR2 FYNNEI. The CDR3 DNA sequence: TGTGCCAGCGGGGGGAGCAGGGGCGGCGAGACCCAGTACTTC. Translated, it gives CASGGSRGGETQYF.

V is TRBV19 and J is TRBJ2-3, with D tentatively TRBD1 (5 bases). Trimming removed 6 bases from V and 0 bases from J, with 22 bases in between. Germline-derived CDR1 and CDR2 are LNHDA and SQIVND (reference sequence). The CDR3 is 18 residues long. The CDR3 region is CASSPASGAGVSTDTQYF. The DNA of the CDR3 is TGTGCCAGTAGCCCCGCCAGTGGGGCTGGTGTTAGCACAGATACGCAGTATTTT. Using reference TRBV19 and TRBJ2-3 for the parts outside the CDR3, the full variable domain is DGGITQSPKYLFRKEGQNVTLSCEQNLNHDAMYWYRQDPGQGLRLIYYSQIVNDFQKGDIAEGYSVSREKKESFPLTVTSAQKNPTAFYLCASSPASGAGVSTDTQYFGPGTRLTVL.

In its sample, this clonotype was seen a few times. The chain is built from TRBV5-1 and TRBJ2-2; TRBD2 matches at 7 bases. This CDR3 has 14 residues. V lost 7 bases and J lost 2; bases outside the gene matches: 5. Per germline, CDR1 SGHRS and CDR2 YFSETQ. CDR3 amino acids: CASRGDFNTGELFF. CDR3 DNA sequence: TGCGCCAGCCGGGGGGACTTCAACACCGGGGAGCTGTTTTTT.

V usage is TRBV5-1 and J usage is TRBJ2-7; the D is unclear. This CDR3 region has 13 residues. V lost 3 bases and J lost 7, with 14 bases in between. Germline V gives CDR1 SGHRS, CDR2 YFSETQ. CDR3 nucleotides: TGCGCCAGCAGCTCGACCGGGTTTGAGGAGCAGTACTTC. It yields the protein CASSSTGFEEQYF.

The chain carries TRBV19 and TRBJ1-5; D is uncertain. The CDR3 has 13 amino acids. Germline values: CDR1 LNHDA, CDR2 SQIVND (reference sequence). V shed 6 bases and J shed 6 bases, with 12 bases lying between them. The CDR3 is CASRESVGQPQHF. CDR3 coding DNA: TGTGCCAGTAGGGAGTCCGTAGGTCAGCCCCAGCATTTT.

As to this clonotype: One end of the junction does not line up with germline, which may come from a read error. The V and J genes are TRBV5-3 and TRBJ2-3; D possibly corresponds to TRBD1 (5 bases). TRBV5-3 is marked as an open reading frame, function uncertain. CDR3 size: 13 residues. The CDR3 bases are TGTGCCAGCAGCTTGGGGCCCGGAGATACGCAGTATTTT. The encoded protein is CASSLGPGDTQYF.

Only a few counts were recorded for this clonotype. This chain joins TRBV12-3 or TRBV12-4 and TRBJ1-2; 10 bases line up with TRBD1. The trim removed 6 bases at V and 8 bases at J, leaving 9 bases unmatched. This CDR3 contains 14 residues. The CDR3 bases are TGTGCCAGCAGCCGCACCGGGACAGGGGTCGGCTACACCTTC. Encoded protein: CASSRTGTGVGYTF.

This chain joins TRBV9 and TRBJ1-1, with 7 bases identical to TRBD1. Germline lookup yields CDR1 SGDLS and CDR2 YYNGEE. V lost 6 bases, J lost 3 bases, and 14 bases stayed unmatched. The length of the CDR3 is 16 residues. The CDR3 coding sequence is TGTGCCAGCAACACCAATCTCAGGGGGAAGGACACTGAAGCTTTCTTT. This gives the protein CASNTNLRGKDTEAFF.

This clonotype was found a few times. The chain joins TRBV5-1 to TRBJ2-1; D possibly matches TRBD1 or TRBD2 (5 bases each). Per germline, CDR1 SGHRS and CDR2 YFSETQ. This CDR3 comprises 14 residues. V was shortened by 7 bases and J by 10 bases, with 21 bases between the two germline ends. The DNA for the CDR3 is TGCGCCAGCGGCCGGGACCAATCGTCCGGAGAGCAGTTCTTC. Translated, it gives CASGRDQSSGEQFF.

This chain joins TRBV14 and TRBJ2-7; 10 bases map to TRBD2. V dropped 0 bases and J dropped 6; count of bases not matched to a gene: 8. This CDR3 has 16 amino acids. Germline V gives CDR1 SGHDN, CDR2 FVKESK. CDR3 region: CASSQDMSGRALEQYF. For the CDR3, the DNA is TGTGCCAGCAGCCAAGACATGAGCGGGAGGGCCCTCGAGCAGTACTTC.

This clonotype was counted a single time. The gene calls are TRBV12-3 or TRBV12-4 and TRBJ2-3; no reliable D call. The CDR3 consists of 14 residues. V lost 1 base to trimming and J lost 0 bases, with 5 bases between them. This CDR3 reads CASSLEASTDTQYF. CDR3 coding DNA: TGTGCCAGCAGTTTAGAGGCCAGCACAGATACGCAGTATTTT.

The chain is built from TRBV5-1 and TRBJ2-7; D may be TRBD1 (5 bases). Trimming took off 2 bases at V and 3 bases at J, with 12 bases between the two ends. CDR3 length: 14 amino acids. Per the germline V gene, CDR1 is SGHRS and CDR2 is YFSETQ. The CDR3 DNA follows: TGCGCCAGCAGCTTCCAACAGGATATCTACGAGCAGTACTTC. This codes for CASSFQQDIYEQYF. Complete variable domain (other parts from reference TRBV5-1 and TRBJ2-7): KAGVTQTPRYLIKTRGQQVTLSCSPISGHRSVSWYQQTPGQGLQFLFEYFSETQRNKGNFPGRFSGRQFSNSRSEMNVSTLELGDSALYLCASSFQQDIYEQYFGPGTRLTVT.

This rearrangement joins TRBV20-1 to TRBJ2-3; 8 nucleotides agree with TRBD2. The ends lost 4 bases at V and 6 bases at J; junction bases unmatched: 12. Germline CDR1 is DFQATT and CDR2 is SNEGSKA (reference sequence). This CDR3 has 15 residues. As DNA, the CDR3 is TGCAGTGCTAAGAAACCGGGACTAGATTCCGATACGCAGTATTTT. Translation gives CSAKKPGLDSDTQYF.

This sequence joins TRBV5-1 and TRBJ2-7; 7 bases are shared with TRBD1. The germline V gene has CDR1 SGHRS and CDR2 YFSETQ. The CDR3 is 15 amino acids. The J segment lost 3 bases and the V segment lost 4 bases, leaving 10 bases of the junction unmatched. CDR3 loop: CASSPDRTSYYEQYF. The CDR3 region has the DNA TGCGCCAGCAGCCCGGACAGGACATCATACTACGAGCAGTACTTC.

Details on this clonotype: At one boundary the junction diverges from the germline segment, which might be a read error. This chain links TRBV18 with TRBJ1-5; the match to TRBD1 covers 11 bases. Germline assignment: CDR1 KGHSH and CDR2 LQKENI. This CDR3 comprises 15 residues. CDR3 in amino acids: CASAPGQGVNQPQHF. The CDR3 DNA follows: TGTGCCAGCGCACCGGGACAGGGGGTTAATCAGCCCCAGCATTTT.

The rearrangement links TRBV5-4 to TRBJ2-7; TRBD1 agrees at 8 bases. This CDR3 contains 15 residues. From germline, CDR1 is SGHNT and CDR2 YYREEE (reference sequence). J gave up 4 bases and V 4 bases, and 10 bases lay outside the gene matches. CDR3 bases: TGTGCCAGCAGCCGAGGGGGACAGGACAATTACGAGCAGTACTTC. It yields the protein CASSRGGQDNYEQYF.

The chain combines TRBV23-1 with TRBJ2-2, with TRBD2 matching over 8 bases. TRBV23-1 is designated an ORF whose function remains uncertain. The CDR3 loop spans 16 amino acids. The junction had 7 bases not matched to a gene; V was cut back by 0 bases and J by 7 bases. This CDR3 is CASSQSSGSLGGELFF. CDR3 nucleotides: TGCGCCAGCAGTCAATCCAGCGGGAGTTTGGGCGGGGAGCTGTTTTTT.